This T cell receptor (beta chain) was found in a study of T cells in Graves' hyperthyroidism and ophthalmopathy. General observations from the study: Classification by a 13 V-J model distinguished ophthalmopathy from stable hyperthyroidism.

Patients showing uncontrolled infection, other autoimmune disease, pregnancy or lactation were ineligible. Diagnoses used clinical symptoms, serum thyroxine and TRAb, thyroid ultrasound and orbital computed tomography. Note on this clonotype: Antigen: not known.

RNA transcripts gave rise to amplified TCR beta CDR3 regions. First-round RT-PCR with HTBI primers amplified the TCR CDR3 region. TCRdb processed the multiplex PCR reads anew with MiXCR; each CDR3 protein has one entry. Of more than 550,000 distinct CDR3 sequences in the sample, 45% were seen once. This TCR was sampled from an adult man with Graves' disease, either hyperthyroidism or ophthalmopathy (not recorded which). The sample comprised peripheral blood or thyroid tissue (not recorded which).

In DNA form, the CDR3 reads TGTGCCAGCAGCCGGAACCCCTGGGGCTCAACGAACACCGGGGAGCTGTTTTTT. This gives the protein CASSRNPWGSTNTGELFF. This sequence joins TRBV7-2 and TRBJ2-2, with a weak D call TRBD1 (5 bases). CDR1 is SGHTA, CDR2 FQGNSA, per germline. The V and J ends lost 5 bases and 0 bases respectively, with 19 bases between them. The CDR3 covers 18 residues.